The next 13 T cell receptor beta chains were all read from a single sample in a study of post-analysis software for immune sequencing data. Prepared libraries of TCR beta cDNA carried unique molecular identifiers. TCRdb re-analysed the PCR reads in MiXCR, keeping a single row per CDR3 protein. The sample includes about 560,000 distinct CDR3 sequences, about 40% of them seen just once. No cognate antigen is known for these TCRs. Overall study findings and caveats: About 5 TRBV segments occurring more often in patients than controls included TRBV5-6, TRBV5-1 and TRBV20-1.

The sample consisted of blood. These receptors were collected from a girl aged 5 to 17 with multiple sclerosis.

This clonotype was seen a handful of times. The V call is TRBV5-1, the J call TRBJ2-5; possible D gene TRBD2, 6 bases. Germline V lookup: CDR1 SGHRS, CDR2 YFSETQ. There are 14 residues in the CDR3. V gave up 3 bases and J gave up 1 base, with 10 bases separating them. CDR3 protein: CASSWYSGQETQYF. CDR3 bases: TGCGCCAGCAGCTGGTATAGCGGCCAAGAGACCCAGTACTTC. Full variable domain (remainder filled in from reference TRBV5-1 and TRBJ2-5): KAGVTQTPRYLIKTRGQQVTLSCSPISGHRSVSWYQQTPGQGLQFLFEYFSETQRNKGNFPGRFSGRQFSNSRSEMNVSTLELGDSALYLCASSWYSGQETQYFGPGTRLLVL.

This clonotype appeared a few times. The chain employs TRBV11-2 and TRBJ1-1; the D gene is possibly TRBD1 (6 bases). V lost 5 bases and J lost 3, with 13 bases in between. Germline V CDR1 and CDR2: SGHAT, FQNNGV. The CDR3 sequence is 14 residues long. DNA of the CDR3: TGTGCCAGCAGCCCAGGGGCTAGTTACACTGAAGCTTTCTTT. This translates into CASSPGASYTEAFF.

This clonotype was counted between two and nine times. The CDR3 region is CSAIGQRTYEQYF. The CDR3 region has the DNA TGCAGTGCTATCGGGCAACGGACCTACGAGCAGTACTTC. This chain joins TRBV20-1 and TRBJ2-7; D remains unclear. This CDR3 contains 13 residues. Trimming took off 4 bases at V and 2 bases at J, with 12 bases between the two ends. CDR1 and CDR2 (germline): DFQATT, SNEGSKA (reference sequence).

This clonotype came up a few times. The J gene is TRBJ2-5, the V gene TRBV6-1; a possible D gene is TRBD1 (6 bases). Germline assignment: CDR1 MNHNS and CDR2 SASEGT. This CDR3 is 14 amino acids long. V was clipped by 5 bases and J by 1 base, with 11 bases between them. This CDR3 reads CASSPQGPQETQYF. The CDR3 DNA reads TGTGCCAGCAGTCCTCAGGGGCCCCAAGAGACCCAGTACTTC.

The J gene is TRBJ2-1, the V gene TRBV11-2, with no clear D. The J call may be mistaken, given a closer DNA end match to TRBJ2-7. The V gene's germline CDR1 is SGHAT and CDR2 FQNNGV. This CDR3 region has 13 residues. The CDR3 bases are TGTGCCAGCAGCTTAGGACGCCACAATGAGCAGTACTTC. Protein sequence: CASSLGRHNEQYF.

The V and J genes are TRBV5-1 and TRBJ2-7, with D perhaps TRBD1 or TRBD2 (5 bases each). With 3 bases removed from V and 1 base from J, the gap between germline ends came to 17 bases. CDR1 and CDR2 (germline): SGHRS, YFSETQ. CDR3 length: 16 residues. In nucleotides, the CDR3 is TGCGCCAGCAGCTCAGGAGTTGAGGGGACGTCCTACGAGCAGTACTTC. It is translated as CASSSGVEGTSYEQYF.

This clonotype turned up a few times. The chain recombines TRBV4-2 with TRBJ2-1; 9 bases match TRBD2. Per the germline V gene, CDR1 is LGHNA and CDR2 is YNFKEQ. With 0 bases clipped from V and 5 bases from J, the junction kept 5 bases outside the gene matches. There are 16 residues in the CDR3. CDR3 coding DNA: TGTGCCAGCAGCCAAGATCCTAGCGGGACCCACAATGAGCAGTTCTTC. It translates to CASSQDPSGTHNEQFF.

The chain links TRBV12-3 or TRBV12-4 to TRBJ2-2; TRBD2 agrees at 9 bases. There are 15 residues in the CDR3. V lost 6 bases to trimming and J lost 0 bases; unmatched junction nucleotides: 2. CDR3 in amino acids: CASSRTSANTGELFF. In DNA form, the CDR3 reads TGTGCCAGCAGCCGGACTAGCGCGAACACCGGGGAGCTGTTTTTT.

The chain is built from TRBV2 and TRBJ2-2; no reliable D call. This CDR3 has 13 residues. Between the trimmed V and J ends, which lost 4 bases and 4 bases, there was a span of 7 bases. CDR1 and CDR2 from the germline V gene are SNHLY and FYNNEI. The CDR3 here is CASSVRGTGELFF. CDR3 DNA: TGTGCCAGCAGTGTCCGCGGCACCGGGGAGCTGTTTTTT.

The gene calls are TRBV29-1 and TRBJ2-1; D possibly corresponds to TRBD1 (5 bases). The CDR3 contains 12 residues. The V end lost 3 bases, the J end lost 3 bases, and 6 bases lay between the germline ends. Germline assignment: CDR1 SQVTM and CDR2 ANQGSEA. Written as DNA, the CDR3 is TGCAGCGTTGAGGGGCTCTACAATGAGCAGTTCTTC. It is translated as CSVEGLYNEQFF.

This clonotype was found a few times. CDR3 DNA: TGCAGTGCTAGCCCGTCCTACTATGGCTACACCTTC. It encodes CSASPSYYGYTF. The genes are TRBV20-1 and TRBJ1-2; D gene ambiguous. The CDR3 totals 12 residues. Germline assignment: CDR1 DFQATT and CDR2 SNEGSKA (reference sequence). The V end lost 3 bases, the J end lost 3 bases, and 8 bases lay between the germline ends.

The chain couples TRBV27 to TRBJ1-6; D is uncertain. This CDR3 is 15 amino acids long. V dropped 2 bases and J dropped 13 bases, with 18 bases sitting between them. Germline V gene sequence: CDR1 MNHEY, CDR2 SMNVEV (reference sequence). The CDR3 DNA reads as TGTGCCAGCAGTTTACGGTTACCGAATTTTAACCCCCTCCACTTT. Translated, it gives CASSLRLPNFNPLHF.

DNA of the CDR3: TGTGCCAGCAGCCGGATAGCGGGGGGTAGCACAGATACGCAGTATTTT. Its protein is CASSRIAGGSTDTQYF. The chain recombines TRBV3-1 with TRBJ2-3, with 10 bases identical to TRBD2. Losses at the gene ends were 4 bases for V and 0 bases for J; bases not matched to a gene: 4. The CDR3 runs to 16 residues. Germline loops: CDR1 LGHDT, CDR2 YNNKEL (reference sequence).